The sample holds one count of the clone carrying this T cell receptor (beta chain). Patients with autoimmune history or systemic immunosuppression were excluded. Profiling relied on immunoSEQ multiplex PCR, and the TCRdb table lists in-frame clones only, not all of them. Of under 50,000 clones listed, less than 85% are singletons. This sample stems from a study of OX40 agonist ivuxolimab in advanced cancers. This receptor was obtained from an adult with an advanced solid tumor such as melanoma, head and neck, liver or kidney cancer. The specimen comprised CD4+ or CD8+ T cells sorted from blood, sampled in a trial of the OX40 agonist ivuxolimab.

CDR3 sequence: CASSPWTVSNQPQHF. The DNA for the CDR3 is TGTGCCAGCAGCCCTTGGACGGTTAGCAATCAGCCCCAGCATTTT. The chain has TRBV7-2 and TRBJ1-5; D is unclear. Germline lookup yields CDR1 SGHTA and CDR2 FQGNSA. The CDR3 totals 15 residues. V was pared by 5 bases and J by 0 bases, with 11 bases between. The variable domain in full, completed from reference TRBV7-2 and TRBJ1-5, reads GAGVSQSPSNKVTEKGKDVELRCDPISGHTALYWYRQSLGQGLEFLIYFQGNSAPDKSGLPSDRFSAERTGGSVSTLTIQRTQQEDSAVYLCASSPWTVSNQPQHFGDGTRLSIL.